Included here is one TCR beta chain sequence, with context. Some clones are missing from TCRdb's copy, which holds only in-frame ones; the method was immunoSEQ multiplex PCR. The table records about 300,000 clones, around 90% of them present only once. This sample is drawn from a study of blood T cell repertoires in COVID-19. From germline, CDR1 is SGDLS and CDR2 YYNGEE. This CDR3 contains 14 residues. With 0 bases removed from V and 6 bases from J, the gap between germline ends came to 9 bases. This receptor was identified in a woman in her 30s who had recovered from COVID-19. Sequencing used PBMCs or T cells enriched from blood (not recorded which). This chain links TRBV9 with TRBJ1-4; D is possibly TRBD1 (5 bases). In nucleotides, the CDR3 is TGTGCCAGCAGCGTAGTGGGGGGAGATGAAAAACTGTTTTTT. The encoded protein is CASSVVGGDEKLFF.